This TCR beta chain was identified during a study of human T cells and chemical hapten exposure. Time point noted: patch test 2, 6 weeks after DPC sensitization. Treatment described: therapeutic diphenylcyclopropenone sensitization with weekly scalp DPC. From the RACE reads, TCRdb called clonotypes with MiXCR, one entry per CDR3 protein. The sample consists of approximately 120,000 distinct CDR3 sequences, 9% to 9.5% of them appearing once. This clonotype was seen a few times. The V end lost 3 bases, the J end lost 4 bases, and 8 bases lay between the germline ends. Germline V gene data show CDR1 as DFQATT and CDR2 as SNEGSKA (reference sequence). This CDR3 has 12 amino acids.

The chain links TRBV20-1 to TRBJ2-3; D is undetermined. This clonotype was obtained from a middle-aged woman with alopecia areata. Some clones in this sample may be carry-over from other donors' samples. The sequencing used whole blood, collected in connection with sensitization to the hapten diphenylcyclopropenone (DPC). CDR3 loop: CSASPQSDTQYF. The CDR3 coding sequence is TGCAGTGCTAGTCCACAATCAGATACGCAGTATTTT.